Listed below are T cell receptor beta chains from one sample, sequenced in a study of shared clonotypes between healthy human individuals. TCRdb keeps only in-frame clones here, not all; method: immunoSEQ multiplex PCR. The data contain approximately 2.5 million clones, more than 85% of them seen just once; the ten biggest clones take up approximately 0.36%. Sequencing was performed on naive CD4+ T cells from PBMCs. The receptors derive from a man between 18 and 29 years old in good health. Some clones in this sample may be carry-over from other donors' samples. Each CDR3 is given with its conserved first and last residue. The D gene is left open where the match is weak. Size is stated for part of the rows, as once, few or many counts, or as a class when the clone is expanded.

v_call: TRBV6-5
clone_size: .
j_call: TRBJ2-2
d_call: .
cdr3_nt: TGTGCCAGCAGTTACTCTTGGGGGAACACCGGGGAGCTGTTTTTT
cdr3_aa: CASSYSWGNTGELFF

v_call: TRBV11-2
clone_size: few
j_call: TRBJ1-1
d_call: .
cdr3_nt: TGTGCCAGCAGCTTATCAACTGAAGCTTTCTTT
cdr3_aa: CASSLSTEAFF

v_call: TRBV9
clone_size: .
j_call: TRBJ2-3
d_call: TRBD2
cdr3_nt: TGTGCCAGCAGCCCAATAGCGGGAGACGGCACAGATACGCAGTATTTT
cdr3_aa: CASSPIAGDGTDTQYF

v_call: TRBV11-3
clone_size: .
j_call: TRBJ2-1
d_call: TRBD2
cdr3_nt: TGTGCCAGCAGCTTAGGGGCTAGCGGATTTTACAATGAGCAGTTCTTC
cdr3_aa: CASSLGASGFYNEQFF

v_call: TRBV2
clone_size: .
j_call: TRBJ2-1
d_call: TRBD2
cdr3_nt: TGTGCCAGCAGGGACCCGGGACTACGGAATGAGCAGTTCTTC
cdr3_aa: CASRDPGLRNEQFF

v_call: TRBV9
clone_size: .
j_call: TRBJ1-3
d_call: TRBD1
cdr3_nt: TGTGCCAGCTCCCCCCCAGACGGACAGGGGGCCAACACCATATATTTT
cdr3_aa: CASSPPDGQGANTIYF

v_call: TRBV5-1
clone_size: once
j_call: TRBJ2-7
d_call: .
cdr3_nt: TGCGCCAGCAGCTCAGTTAGAGGCTACGAGCAGTACTTC
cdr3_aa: CASSSVRGYEQYF

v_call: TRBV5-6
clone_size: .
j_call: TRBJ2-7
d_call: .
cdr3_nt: TGTGCCAGCAGCTTGGCCGGCGAGCAGTACTTC
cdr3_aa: CASSLAGEQYF

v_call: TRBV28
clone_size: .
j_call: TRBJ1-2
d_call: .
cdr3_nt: TGTGCCAGCAGTTTAGGTCGCGGCTACACCTTC
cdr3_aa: CASSLGRGYTF

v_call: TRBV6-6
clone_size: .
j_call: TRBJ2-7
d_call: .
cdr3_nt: TGTGCCAGCAGTCCCCTAAGCGGCACCTACGAGCAGTACTTC
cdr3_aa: CASSPLSGTYEQYF

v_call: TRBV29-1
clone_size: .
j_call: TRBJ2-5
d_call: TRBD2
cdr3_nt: TGCAGCGGCTCAAAGGGACTAGCGGGAGGGTGGCAAGAGACCCAGTACTTC
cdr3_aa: CSGSKGLAGGWQETQYF

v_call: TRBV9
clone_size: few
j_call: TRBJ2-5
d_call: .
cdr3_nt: TGTGCCAGCAGCGTAGGAGGGCGGGAGACCCAGTACTTC
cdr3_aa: CASSVGGRETQYF

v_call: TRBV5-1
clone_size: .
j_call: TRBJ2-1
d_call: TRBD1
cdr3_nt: TGCGCCAGCAGCTTGGTGGGACAGCAATACTCATACAATGAGCAGTTCTTC
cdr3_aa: CASSLVGQQYSYNEQFF

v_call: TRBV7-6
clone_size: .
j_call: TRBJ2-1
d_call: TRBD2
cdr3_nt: TGTGCCAGCAGCTTAGGCGGACTAGCGCCTTACAATGAGCAGTTCTTC
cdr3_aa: CASSLGGLAPYNEQFF

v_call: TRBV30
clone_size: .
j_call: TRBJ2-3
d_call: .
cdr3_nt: TGTGCCTGGAGCCCTGGCGGGACCAGCACAGATACGCAGTATTTT
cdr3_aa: CAWSPGGTSTDTQYF

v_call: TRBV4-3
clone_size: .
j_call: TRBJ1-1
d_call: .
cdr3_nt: TGCGCCAGCAGCCCACTAGGGGGGTCCAGAGCTTTCTTT
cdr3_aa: CASSPLGGSRAFF

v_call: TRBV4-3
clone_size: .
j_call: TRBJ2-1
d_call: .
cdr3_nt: TGCGCCAGCAGCTTCCGGGCCAACCGGGGCAATGAGCAGTTCTTC
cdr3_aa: CASSFRANRGNEQFF

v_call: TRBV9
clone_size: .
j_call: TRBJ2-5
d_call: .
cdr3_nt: TGTGCCAGCAGCGGTCGTCCGGGAGTTTTAGAGACCCAGTACTTC
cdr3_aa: CASSGRPGVLETQYF

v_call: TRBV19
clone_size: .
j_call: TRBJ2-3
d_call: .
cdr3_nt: TGTGCCAGTAGTATAGGTCAGCCCTACACAGATACGCAGTATTTT
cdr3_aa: CASSIGQPYTDTQYF

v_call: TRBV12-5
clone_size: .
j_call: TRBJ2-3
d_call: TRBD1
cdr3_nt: TGTGCTAGTGGACCGGGACAGGGGGCATCAGATACGCAGTATTTT
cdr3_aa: CASGPGQGASDTQYF

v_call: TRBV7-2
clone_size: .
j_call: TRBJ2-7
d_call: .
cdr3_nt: TGTGCCAGCACCTTCGGGCAGGGCCCCTACGAGCAGTACTTC
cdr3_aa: CASTFGQGPYEQYF

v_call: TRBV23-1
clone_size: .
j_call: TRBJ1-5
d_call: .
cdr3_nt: TGCGCCAGCAGTCCGCGGTCCAATCAGCCCCAGCATTTT
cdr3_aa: CASSPRSNQPQHF

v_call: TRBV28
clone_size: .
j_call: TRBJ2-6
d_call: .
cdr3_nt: TGTGCCAGCAGTCTTCCTCGCTCTGGGGCCAACGTCCTGACTTTC
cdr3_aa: CASSLPRSGANVLTF

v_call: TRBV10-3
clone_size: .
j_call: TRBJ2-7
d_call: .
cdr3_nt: TGTGCCATCAGTGACCTAGGCGAGGACGAGCAGTACTTC
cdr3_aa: CAISDLGEDEQYF

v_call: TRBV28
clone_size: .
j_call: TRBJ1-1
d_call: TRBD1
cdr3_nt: TGTGCCAGCAGCGCCAGACAGGGAGGGAACACTGAAGCTTTCTTT
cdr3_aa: CASSARQGGNTEAFF

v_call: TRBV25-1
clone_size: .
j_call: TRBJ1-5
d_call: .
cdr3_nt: TGTGCCAGCAGTGAATTGGGTCAGCCCCAGCATTTT
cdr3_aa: CASSELGQPQHF

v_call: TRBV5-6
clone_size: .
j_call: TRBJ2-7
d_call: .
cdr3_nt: TGTGCCAGCAGCCCTCCAGAGGGGAAGGGCCTCGAGCAGTACTTC
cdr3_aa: CASSPPEGKGLEQYF

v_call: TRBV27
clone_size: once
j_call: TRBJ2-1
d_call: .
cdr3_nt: TGTGCCAGCAGTTTACAGTCCGGGCCCCGCTCCTACAATGAGCAGTTCTTC
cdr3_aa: CASSLQSGPRSYNEQFF

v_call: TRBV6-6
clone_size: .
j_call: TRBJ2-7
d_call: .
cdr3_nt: TGTGCCAGCGGAGAGCGGGACACCTACGAGCAGTACTTC
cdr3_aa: CASGERDTYEQYF

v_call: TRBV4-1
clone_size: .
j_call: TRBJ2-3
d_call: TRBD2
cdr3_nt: TGCGCCAGCAGCCAAGGTCCCCTCCGTAGCGGGTCTAGCACAGATACGCAGTATTTT
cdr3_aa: CASSQGPLRSGSSTDTQYF

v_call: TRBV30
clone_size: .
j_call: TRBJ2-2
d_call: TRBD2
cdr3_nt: TGTGCCTGGGTAGCGGGAGGGCCCGGGGAGCTGTTTTTT
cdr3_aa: CAWVAGGPGELFF

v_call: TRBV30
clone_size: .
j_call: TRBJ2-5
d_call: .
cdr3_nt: TGTGCCACGAGGGGGGTAGAGACCCAGTACTTC
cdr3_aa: CATRGVETQYF

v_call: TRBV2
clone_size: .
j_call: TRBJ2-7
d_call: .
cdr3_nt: TGTGCCAGCAGCGTGGGGTACGAGCAGTACTTC
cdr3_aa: CASSVGYEQYF

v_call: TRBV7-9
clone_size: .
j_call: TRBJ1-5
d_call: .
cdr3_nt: TGTGCCAGCAGCCCAGGGCAGCCTGGGGAGCCCCAGCATTTT
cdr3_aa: CASSPGQPGEPQHF

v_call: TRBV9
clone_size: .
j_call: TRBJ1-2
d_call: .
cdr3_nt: TGTGCCAGCAGCGTGGTAGCAACTGCCCCGAACTATGGCTACACCTTC
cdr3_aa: CASSVVATAPNYGYTF

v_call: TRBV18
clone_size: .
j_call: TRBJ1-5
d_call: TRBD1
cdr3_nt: TGTGCCAGCTCACCAGGGACAGATCAGCCCCAGCATTTT
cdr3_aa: CASSPGTDQPQHF

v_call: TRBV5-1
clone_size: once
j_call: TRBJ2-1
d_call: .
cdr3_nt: TGCGCCAGCAGCTTTGGAGGGCCAAGTTATGAGCAGTTCTTC
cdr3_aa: CASSFGGPSYEQFF

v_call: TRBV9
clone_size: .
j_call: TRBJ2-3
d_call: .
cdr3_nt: TGTGCCAGCAGCACTACAGGGAGCCGGGCGGATACGCAGTATTTT
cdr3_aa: CASSTTGSRADTQYF

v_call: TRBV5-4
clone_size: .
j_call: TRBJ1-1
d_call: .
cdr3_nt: TGTGCCAGCAGCTTAGATTCAGGGCCGAACACTGAAGCTTTCTTT
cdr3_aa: CASSLDSGPNTEAFF

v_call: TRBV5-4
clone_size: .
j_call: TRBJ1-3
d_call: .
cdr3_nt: TGTGCCAGCAGCTCAGGCGAAAGAAACACCATATATTTT
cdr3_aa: CASSSGERNTIYF

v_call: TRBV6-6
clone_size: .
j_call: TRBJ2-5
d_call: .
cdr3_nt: TGTGCCAGCAGCACCGGGGCGGCTCCACAAGAGACCCAGTACTTC
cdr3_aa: CASSTGAAPQETQYF

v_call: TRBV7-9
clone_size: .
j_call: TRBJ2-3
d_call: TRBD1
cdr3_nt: TGTGCCAGCAGCTTAGGGACAGGGGGCTTGCCAGATACGCAGTATTTT
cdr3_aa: CASSLGTGGLPDTQYF

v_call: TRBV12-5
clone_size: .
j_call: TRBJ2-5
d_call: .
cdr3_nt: TGTGCTAGTGGACCCTCGGAGGAGACCCAGTACTTC
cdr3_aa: CASGPSEETQYF

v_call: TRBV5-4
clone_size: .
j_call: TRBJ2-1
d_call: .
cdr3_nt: TGTGCCAGCAGTACCGGGACACCCTCCTACAATGAGCAGTTCTTC
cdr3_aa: CASSTGTPSYNEQFF

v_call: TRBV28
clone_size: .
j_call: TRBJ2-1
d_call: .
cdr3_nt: TGTGCCAGCAGTTTGGCCTCCGGGTCCTACAATGAGCAGTTCTTC
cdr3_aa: CASSLASGSYNEQFF

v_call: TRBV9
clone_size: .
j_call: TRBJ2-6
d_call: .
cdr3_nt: TGTGCCAGCAGCGTCTTAGGCTCTGGGGCCAACGTCCTGACTTTC
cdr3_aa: CASSVLGSGANVLTF

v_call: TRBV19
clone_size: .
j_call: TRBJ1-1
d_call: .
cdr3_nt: TGTGCCAGTACGCAGGGAGGCAGAAACACTGAAGCTTTCTTT
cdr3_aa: CASTQGGRNTEAFF

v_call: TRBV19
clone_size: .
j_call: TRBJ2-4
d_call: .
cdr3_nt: TGTGCCAGTAGTATACTCGGGGCGGACATTCAGTACTTC
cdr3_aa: CASSILGADIQYF

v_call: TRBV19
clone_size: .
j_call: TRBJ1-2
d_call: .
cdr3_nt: TGTGCCAGTAGTTTCTACACGAATTATGGCTACACCTTC
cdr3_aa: CASSFYTNYGYTF

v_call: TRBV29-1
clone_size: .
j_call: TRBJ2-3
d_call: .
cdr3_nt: TGCAGCGTTTCCCCGGATACGCAGTATTTT
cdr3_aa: CSVSPDTQYF

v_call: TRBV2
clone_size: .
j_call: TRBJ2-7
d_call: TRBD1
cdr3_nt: TGTGCCAGCAGCGCGGGACAGGGACAGGTCTACGAGCAGTACTTC
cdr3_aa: CASSAGQGQVYEQYF

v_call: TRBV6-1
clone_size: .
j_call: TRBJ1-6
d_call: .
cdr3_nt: TGTGCCGGATCCGACAGAGATTATTCACCCCTCCACTTT
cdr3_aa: CAGSDRDYSPLHF

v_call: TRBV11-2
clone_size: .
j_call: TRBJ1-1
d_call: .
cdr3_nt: TGTGCCAGCAGCTTCGGGACATGGGCTTTCTTT
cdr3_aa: CASSFGTWAFF

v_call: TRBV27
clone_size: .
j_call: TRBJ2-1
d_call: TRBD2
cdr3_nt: TGTGCCAGCAGTTTAAGGCTAGCGGGGCAGCCCAATGAGCAGTTCTTC
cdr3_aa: CASSLRLAGQPNEQFF

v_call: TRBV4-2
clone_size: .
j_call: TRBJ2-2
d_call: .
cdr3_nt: TGTGCCAGCAGCTCTCAGCAGGCGCGCACCGGGGAGCTGTTTTTT
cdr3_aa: CASSSQQARTGELFF

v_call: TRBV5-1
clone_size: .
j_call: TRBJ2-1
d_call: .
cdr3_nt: TGCGCCAGTTTGCGGGCGGATCCCGGGGTCAATGAGCAGTTCTTC
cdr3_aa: CASLRADPGVNEQFF

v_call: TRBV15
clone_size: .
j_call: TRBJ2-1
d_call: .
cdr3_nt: TGTGCCACCAGCTGGCCGGGAGTGACATACAATGAGCAGTTCTTC
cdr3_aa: CATSWPGVTYNEQFF